This TCR beta chain was captured by sequencing in a study of shared clonotypes between healthy human individuals. Trimming removed 8 bases from V and 0 bases from J, with 17 bases in between. The CDR3 runs 15 residues. From germline, CDR1 is SGHRS and CDR2 YFSETQ. The study's findings and limits: Sorted-subset sequencing, rarefaction showed, was incomplete despite large depth.

As defined, naive CD8 cells were CD45RO-negative and positively selected for CCR7, with terminally differentiated effector memory CD45RA+ cells excluded. Caucasian adults living in Nashville, Tennessee, provided all samples. The protocol was immunoSEQ multiplex PCR, while the TCRdb copy is restricted to in-frame clones and leaves out a portion. The table shows 600,000 or so clones, with 95% to 98% occurring only once. Points on this clone: Its antigen is as yet unknown.

The TCR originated in a man aged 25 to 45 in good health. Sequencing input: naive CD8+ T cells sorted from blood. The chain combines TRBV5-1 with TRBJ2-5; tentatively, D is TRBD1 (5 bases). CDR3: CARKNRRRYQETQYF. The CDR3 DNA sequence: TGCGCCAGGAAAAACAGGAGACGGTACCAAGAGACCCAGTACTTC.